This T cell receptor beta chain was identified during a study of T-cell reconstitution after alpha-beta-depleted transplantation in children. This CDR3 region has 15 residues. Germline V gene data show CDR1 as SGHKS and CDR2 as YYEKEE (reference sequence). The V end was cut by 0 bases, the J end by 0 bases, with 8 bases between. There are many counts of this clonotype. Molecular barcoding with unique molecular identifiers was used for the TCRbeta library. MiXCR was run by TCRdb on the PCR reads, yielding one entry per CDR3 protein. The sample includes 240,000 or so distinct CDR3 sequences, 12% of them seen just once.

The source is a human donor who donated a stem cell graft to a child with acute lymphoblastic leukemia. The chain recombines TRBV5-5 with TRBJ2-3; D remains ambiguous. This material consisted of PBMCs from the stem cell graft donor, taken from the stem cell graft. The CDR3 DNA follows: TGTGCCAGCAGCTTGGACCGCAGGAGCACAGATACGCAGTATTTT. Translating it yields CASSLDRRSTDTQYF. The variable domain in full, with the rest retrieved from reference TRBV5-5 and TRBJ2-3, is DAGVTQSPTHLIKTRGQQVTLRCSPISGHKSVSWYQQVLGQGPQFIFQYYEKEERGRGNFPDRFSARQFPNYSSELNVNALLLGDSALYLCASSLDRRSTDTQYFGPGTRLTVL.